Presented here are 9 T cell receptor beta chains from one specimen sequenced in a study of metastatic and nonmetastatic thyroid tumors. TCRdb re-called clones from the PCR reads using MiXCR. The sample carries roughly 2,600 clones, around 27% recorded once. Ahead of thyroid surgery, no patient had received treatment of any kind. Sequenced material: adjacent normal tissue. Receptor source: a male donor with papillary thyroid cancer or a benign thyroid nodule (not recorded which). Some clones in this sample may be carry-over from other donors' samples.

This clone was observed a handful of times. This chain links TRBV19 with TRBJ1-2; 7 bases align to TRBD1. Germline V gene lookup returns CDR1 LNHDA and CDR2 SQIVND (reference sequence). This CDR3 spans 14 amino acids. V trimming: 7 bases; J trimming: 2 bases; junction bases outside the gene matches: 7. CDR3: CASTLTGENYGYTF. The CDR3 coding sequence is TGTGCCAGTACTCTTACAGGGGAGAACTATGGCTACACCTTC.

The sample holds a few counts of this clone. The chain uses TRBV12-3 or TRBV12-4 and TRBJ1-4, with D unclear. Trimming cost V 1 base and J 6 bases, with 9 bases left between them. The CDR3 totals 14 residues. The CDR3, as DNA: TGTGCCAGCAGTTTAGGGGGTTTAGATGAAAAACTGTTTTTT. Its protein product is CASSLGGLDEKLFF.

In this sample, this clone turned up a few times. The chain combines TRBV15 with TRBJ1-3; D perhaps matches TRBD1 (5 bases). This CDR3 spans 15 amino acids. V shed 0 bases and J shed 4 bases, with 10 bases lying between them. Germline V lookup: CDR1 LNHNV, CDR2 YYDKDF (reference sequence). CDR3 sequence: CATSRDREPGNTIYF. The DNA for the CDR3 is TGTGCCACCAGCAGAGACAGGGAACCCGGAAACACCATATATTTT.

A remark on this clone: The junction does not match germline at one end; this may be a read error. This chain joins TRBV19 and TRBJ1-1; the D is unclear. There are 12 residues in the CDR3. Germline-derived CDR1 and CDR2 are LNHDA and SQIVND (reference sequence). CDR3 in amino acids: CASIAMNTEAFF. The CDR3 DNA sequence: TGTGCCAGTATCGCCATGAACACTGAAGCTTTCTTC.

Many counts were recorded for this clone. The V call is TRBV6-7, the J call TRBJ1-2, with TRBD1 identical over 11 bases. TRBV6-7 is an open reading frame, and its role is uncertain. The CDR3 spans 13 residues. V was pared by 10 bases and J by 4 bases, with 5 bases of the junction left unmatched. CDR3 residues: CAKWDRGTYGYTF. For the CDR3, the DNA is TGTGCCAAATGGGACAGGGGGACCTATGGCTACACCTTC.

This clone occurred a few times. This rearrangement joins TRBV28 to TRBJ1-5; D uncertain. The germline gives CDR1 MDHEN, CDR2 SYDVKM. Between the trimmed V and J ends, which lost 1 base and 1 base, there was a span of 8 bases. The length of the CDR3 is 15 residues. The CDR3 coding sequence is TGTGCCAGCAGTTTATACAGCTTAAGCAATCAGCCCCAGCATTTT. Its translation is CASSLYSLSNQPQHF.

Concerning this clone itself: This CDR3 fails to terminate in the conserved phenylalanine or tryptophan, so it likely reflects a read error. The rearrangement joins TRBV5-8 to TRBJ2-1; no reliable D call. V lost 2 bases to trimming and J lost 7 bases, with 10 bases between them. Germline V gives CDR1 SGHTS, CDR2 YDEGEE. The CDR3 runs 13 residues. The CDR3 loop is CASSFFVENEQFL. The CDR3 coding sequence is TGTGCCAGCAGCTTTTTTGTCGAGAATGAGCAGTTCCTC.

V gene TRBV20-1 combines with J gene TRBJ1-5; D is unclear. V lost 3 bases and J lost 0, with 6 bases in between. The CDR3 has 13 residues. Germline loops: CDR1 DFQATT, CDR2 SNEGSKA (reference sequence). DNA of the CDR3: TGCAGTGCTAGCGGCTATAGCAATCAGCCCCAGCATTTT. As protein: CSASGYSNQPQHF.

This clone appeared many times. This chain uses TRBV19 with TRBJ1-4; 7 bases align to TRBD1. V gave up 7 bases and J gave up 6 bases; unmatched junction bases: 8. The CDR3 runs 14 residues. In germline, CDR1 is LNHDA, CDR2 SQIVND (reference sequence). The CDR3 nucleotides are TGTGCCAGTAACAGGGGATCGGACTATGAAAAACTGTTTTTT. Translating it yields CASNRGSDYEKLFF.